Sequencing of this T cell receptor beta chain was carried out in a study of blood T cell repertoires in COVID-19. Study summary: Acute and convalescent COVID-19 specimens originated in the United States, Italy and Spain. The analysed material was cDNA or gDNA that came from T cells, B-cell-depleted T cells, or PBMCs.

Those enrolled in Seattle joined during active infection and were followed longitudinally afterward. Generated by immunoSEQ multiplex PCR, the TCRdb table keeps only in-frame clones and is missing some. Found here are 150,000 to 200,000 clones, roughly 79% of them singletons; the top ten hold around 12%. From germline, CDR1 is SGHDT and CDR2 YYEEEE. Trimming shortened V by 4 bases and J by 1 base, and 11 bases separated the two germline ends. The CDR3 is made up of 15 amino acids. The TCR comes from a woman older than 75 with COVID-19, enrolled during active disease. The sequenced material came from peripheral blood. The chain recombines TRBV5-6 with TRBJ2-2, with a possible D match to TRBD2 (6 bases). The CDR3 sequence: CASSREPGNTGELFF. The CDR3 coding sequence is TGTGCCAGCAGCCGGGAGCCGGGGAACACCGGGGAGCTGTTTTTT.